This is a list of T cell receptor beta chains from one sample in a study of regulatory T cells in long-lasting Graves disease. TCRdb itself ran the multiplex PCR reads through MiXCR, one entry per CDR3 protein. The table has roughly 400,000 distinct CDR3 sequences, 20% to 25% seen once. Sequenced here: peripheral blood mononuclear cells (PBMCs), sampled when the disease was refractory, from a patient treated with antithyroid drugs. These receptors were taken from a female donor with Graves disease. CDR3s include the opening cysteine and the closing phenylalanine or tryptophan. Each record gives: J gene, D gene, clone size, V gene, CDR3 protein, CDR3 DNA. D genes are given only for firm matches. Clone size is not always given. Where it is, it says once, few, many or a class for expanded clones.

TRBJ2-2	.	many	TRBV11-2	CASSLQQGLAGELFF	TGTGCCAGCAGCTTACAACAGGGTTTAGCCGGGGAGCTGTTTTTT
TRBJ1-5	TRBD1	.	TRBV5-6	CASSSGTGTQPQHF	TGTGCCAGCAGCTCAGGGACAGGGACTCAGCCCCAGCATTTT
TRBJ2-7	.	many	TRBV6-1	CASRTTGTGSYEQYF	TGTGCCAGCAGAACCACCGGAACAGGGTCCTACGAGCAGTACTTC
TRBJ2-7	TRBD2	many	TRBV27	CASRAGLAYEQYF	TGTGCCAGCAGAGCCGGACTAGCCTACGAGCAGTACTTC
TRBJ2-5	.	.	TRBV27	CASSFTRGGQETQYF	TGTGCCAGCAGTTTCACAAGGGGGGGGCAAGAGACCCAGTACTTC
TRBJ1-4	TRBD1	many	TRBV27	CASSPGQGVGKLFF	TGTGCCAGCAGTCCCGGACAGGGGGTAGGAAAACTGTTTTTT
TRBJ2-1	.	.	TRBV2	CASSLETYRYNEQFF	TGTGCCAGCAGCCTCGAGACGTATCGGTACAATGAGCAGTTCTTC
TRBJ2-3	.	.	TRBV6-1	CASSEGAHLPIDTQYF	TGTGCCAGCAGTGAGGGGGCGCATTTACCAATAGATACGCAGTATTTT
TRBJ2-7	TRBD2	many	TRBV6-1	CASNEVGLAVPYEQYF	TGTGCCAGCAATGAAGTGGGGCTAGCGGTCCCCTACGAGCAGTACTTC
TRBJ1-1	TRBD1	once	TRBV15	CATSTGTGDTEAFF	TGTGCCACCAGCACTGGGACAGGGGATACTGAAGCTTTCTTT
TRBJ1-5	TRBD1	few	TRBV5-8	CASSSDRGRSNQPQHF	TGTGCCAGCAGCTCGGACAGGGGGCGAAGCAATCAGCCCCAGCATTTT
TRBJ1-1	.	.	TRBV4-1	CASSSQGISTEAFF	TGCGCCAGCAGCTCACAGGGTATTTCCACTGAAGCTTTCTTT
TRBJ1-2	TRBD1	.	TRBV28	CASSFAGTVYGYTF	TGTGCCAGCAGTTTTGCCGGGACAGTCTATGGCTACACCTTC
TRBJ1-5	.	.	TRBV29-1	CSVPWGHLSNQPQHF	TGCAGCGTTCCTTGGGGGCATCTTAGCAATCAGCCCCAGCATTTT
TRBJ2-2	.	many	TRBV28	CASRHPGTGELFF	TGTGCCAGCCGTCACCCGGGGACCGGGGAGCTGTTTTTT
TRBJ2-7	TRBD1	many	TRBV27	CASKPGTGNYEQYF	TGTGCCAGCAAGCCCGGGACAGGGAACTACGAGCAGTACTTC
TRBJ2-3	.	.	TRBV27	CASSLRGLLTDTQYF	TGTGCCAGCAGTTTACGGGGACTGCTCACAGATACGCAGTATTTT
TRBJ1-2	TRBD1	.	TRBV7-9	CASSPTGYHGYTF	TGTGCCAGCAGCCCGACAGGGTATCATGGCTACACCTTC
TRBJ2-4	.	few	TRBV3-1	CASSPGGAKNIQYF	TGTGCCAGCAGCCCAGGGGGGGCCAAAAACATTCAGTACTTC
TRBJ2-2	.	.	TRBV20-1	CICRGSLSGELFF	TGCATCTGTCGTGGCTCCCTTAGCGGGGAGCTGTTTTTT
TRBJ2-5	.	.	TRBV7-8	CASSFSQGLGFMYQETQYF	TGTGCCAGCAGCTTCTCTCAGGGGCTGGGTTTTATGTACCAAGAGACCCAGTACTTC
TRBJ1-4	.	many	TRBV20-1	CSAALEGNEKLFF	TGCAGTGCCGCTCTGGAGGGGAATGAAAAACTGTTTTTT
TRBJ1-5	.	many	TRBV7-9	CASSLTGQPQHF	TGTGCCAGCAGCTTAACAGGTCAGCCCCAGCATTTT
TRBJ2-5	.	many	TRBV29-1	CSVLYQETQYF	TGCAGCGTCCTGTACCAAGAGACCCAGTACTTC
TRBJ2-7	TRBD2	many	TRBV27	CASSLSGLAGIYEQYF	TGTGCCAGCAGTCTCTCGGGACTAGCGGGGATCTACGAGCAGTACTTC
TRBJ2-2	.	.	TRBV5-1	CASSLDGGPGELFF	TGCGCCAGCAGCTTGGATGGAGGTCCCGGGGAGCTGTTTTTT
TRBJ2-5	TRBD1	many	TRBV3-1	CASSQDRAGGMETQYF	TGTGCCAGCAGCCAAGATAGGGCAGGGGGCATGGAGACCCAGTACTTC
TRBJ2-7	TRBD2	many	TRBV27	CASSPGTSAQGEYF	TGTGCCAGCAGCCCCGGGACTAGCGCGCAGGGGGAGTACTTC
TRBJ2-4	TRBD1	many	TRBV28	CASRRTGAIQYF	TGTGCCAGCAGGCGAACAGGGGCCATTCAGTACTTC
TRBJ2-4	.	many	TRBV20-1	CSARTGAKNIQYF	TGCAGTGCTAGAACCGGAGCCAAAAACATTCAGTACTTC
TRBJ2-1	TRBD2	.	TRBV6-1	CASSEAHAGEYNEQFF	TGTGCCAGCAGTGAAGCGCATGCGGGAGAGTACAATGAGCAGTTCTTC
TRBJ1-2	.	many	TRBV27	CASSVTGFVHGYTF	TGTGCCAGCAGTGTAACAGGGTTCGTCCATGGCTACACCTTC
TRBJ2-2	TRBD2	.	TRBV29-1	CSVVAGLTGELFF	TGCAGCGTTGTAGCGGGACTCACCGGGGAGCTGTTTTTT
TRBJ2-7	.	many	TRBV2	CASSVADKAYEQYF	TGTGCCAGCAGTGTCGCGGACAAAGCCTACGAGCAGTACTTC
TRBJ2-5	.	few	TRBV20-1	CSARGEAVETQYF	TGCAGTGCCAGGGGAGAGGCAGTGGAGACCCAGTACTTC
TRBJ2-7	TRBD2	.	TRBV20-1	CSATQSGRLYEQYF	TGCAGTGCTACCCAAAGCGGGAGACTCTACGAGCAGTACTTC
TRBJ2-7	.	many	TRBV7-8	CASSLAGLNEQYF	TGTGCCAGCAGCTTAGCTGGTTTGAACGAGCAGTACTTC
TRBJ2-5	.	few	TRBV19	CASSASDTVQETQYF	TGTGCCAGTAGCGCGTCGGACACCGTCCAAGAGACCCAGTACTTC
TRBJ2-5	TRBD1	many	TRBV10-2	CASEQTGFAETQYF	TGCGCCAGCGAACAGACAGGGTTCGCCGAGACCCAGTACTTC
TRBJ1-1	TRBD1	.	TRBV2	CASSGWTGGTEAFF	TGTGCCAGCAGTGGTTGGACAGGGGGGACTGAAGCTTTCTTT
TRBJ1-2	.	few	TRBV30	CAWRSSNYGYTF	TGTGCCTGGAGGTCAAGTAACTATGGCTACACCTTC
TRBJ2-7	TRBD1	few	TRBV3-1	CASSQDLRGQWDEQYF	TGTGCCAGCAGCCAAGATCTAAGGGGGCAATGGGACGAGCAGTACTTC
TRBJ2-7	.	.	TRBV20-1	CSAPLANSYEQYF	TGCAGTGCCCCACTGGCGAACAGCTACGAGCAGTACTTC
TRBJ1-2	TRBD1	few	TRBV20-1	CSATNRGTGYTF	TGCAGTGCTACTAACAGGGGGACGGGCTACACCTTC
TRBJ2-2	.	.	TRBV5-1	CASSLNGPGPPSNTGELVF	TGCGCCAGCAGCCTGAATGGGCCAGGGCCCCCTAGTAACACCGGGGAGCTGGTTTTT
TRBJ2-3	TRBD1	few	TRBV28	CASSPSGDRASTDTQYF	TGTGCCAGCAGTCCCTCGGGGGACAGGGCTAGCACAGATACGCAGTATTTT
TRBJ2-7	.	few	TRBV2	CASSPRPGYEQYF	TGTGCCAGCAGCCCACGCCCGGGCTACGAGCAGTACTTC
TRBJ2-7	.	many	TRBV28	CASSLSTRILSSYEQYF	TGTGCCAGCAGTTTATCGACTAGAATATTGAGCTCCTACGAGCAGTACTTC
TRBJ1-3	TRBD1	few	TRBV7-9	CASRSRDRGRSGNTIYF	TGTGCCAGCCGTAGCCGGGACAGGGGGCGAAGTGGAAACACCATATATTTT
TRBJ2-1	TRBD2	.	TRBV3-1	CASSQGPREVNEQFF	TGTGCCAGCAGCCAAGGTCCGCGGGAGGTCAATGAGCAGTTCTTC
TRBJ1-2	.	many	TRBV28	CASSRSQYYGYTF	TGTGCCAGCAGTCGTTCCCAATACTATGGCTACACCTTC
TRBJ2-1	.	many	TRBV2	CASSDFGTSYNEQFF	TGTGCCAGCAGTGATTTCGGGACATCCTACAATGAGCAGTTCTTC
TRBJ2-7	.	many	TRBV27	CASSWARDYEQYF	TGTGCCAGCAGTTGGGCCCGAGACTACGAGCAGTACTTC
TRBJ2-1	.	few	TRBV12-3/TRBV12-4	CASSPGVRDNEQFF	TGTGCCAGCAGTCCAGGGGTGCGGGACAATGAGCAGTTCTTC
TRBJ1-2	TRBD1	many	TRBV6-5	CASSYSPGTGAGYTF	TGTGCCAGCAGTTACTCCCCTGGGACAGGGGCTGGCTACACCTTC